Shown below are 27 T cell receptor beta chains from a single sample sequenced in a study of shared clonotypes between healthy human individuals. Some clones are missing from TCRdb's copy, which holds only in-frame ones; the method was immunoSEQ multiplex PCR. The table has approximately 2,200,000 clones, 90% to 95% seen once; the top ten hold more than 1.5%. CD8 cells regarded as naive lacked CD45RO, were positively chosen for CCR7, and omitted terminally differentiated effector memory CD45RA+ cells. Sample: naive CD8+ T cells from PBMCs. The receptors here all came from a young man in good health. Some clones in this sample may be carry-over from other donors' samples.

CDR3 nucleotides: TGTGCTAGTGGTCCCCAACCCTGTGCTAGCACAGATACGCAGTATTTT. It encodes CASGPQPCASTDTQYF. V usage is TRBV12-5 and J usage is TRBJ2-3, with D unclear. The germline V gene encodes CDR1 LGHNT and CDR2 FRNRAP. This CDR3 contains 16 residues. Trimming cost V 5 bases and J 0 bases, with 15 bases left between them.

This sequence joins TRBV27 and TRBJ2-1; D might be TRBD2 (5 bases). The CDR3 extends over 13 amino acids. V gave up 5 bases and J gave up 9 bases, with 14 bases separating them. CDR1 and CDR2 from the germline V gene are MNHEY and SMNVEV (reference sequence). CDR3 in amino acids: CASSLASWSEQFF. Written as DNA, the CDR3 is TGTGCCAGCAGTCTCGCTAGCTGGAGTGAGCAGTTCTTC.

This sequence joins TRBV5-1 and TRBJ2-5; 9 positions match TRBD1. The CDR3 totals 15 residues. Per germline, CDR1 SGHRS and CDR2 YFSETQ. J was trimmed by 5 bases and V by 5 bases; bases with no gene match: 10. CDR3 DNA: TGCGCCAGCAGGTTAGACAGGGGGGAAGCGGAGACCCAGTACTTC. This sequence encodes CASRLDRGEAETQYF.

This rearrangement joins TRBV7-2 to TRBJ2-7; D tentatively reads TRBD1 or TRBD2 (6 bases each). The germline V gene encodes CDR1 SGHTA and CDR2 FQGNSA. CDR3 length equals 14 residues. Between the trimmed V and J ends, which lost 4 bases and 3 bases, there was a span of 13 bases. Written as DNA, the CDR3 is TGTGCCAGCAGCTCAACGGGGGCTAGCTACGAGCAGTACTTC. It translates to CASSSTGASYEQYF. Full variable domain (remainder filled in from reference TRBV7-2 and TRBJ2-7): GAGVSQSPSNKVTEKGKDVELRCDPISGHTALYWYRQSLGQGLEFLIYFQGNSAPDKSGLPSDRFSAERTGGSVSTLTIQRTQQEDSAVYLCASSSTGASYEQYFGPGTRLTVT.

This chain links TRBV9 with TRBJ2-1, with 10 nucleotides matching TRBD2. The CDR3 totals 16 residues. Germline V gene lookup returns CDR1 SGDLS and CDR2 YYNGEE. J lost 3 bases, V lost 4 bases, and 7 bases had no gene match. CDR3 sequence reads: CASSPPSGSLYNEQFF. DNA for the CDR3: TGTGCCAGCAGCCCCCCTAGCGGGAGCCTCTACAATGAGCAGTTCTTC.

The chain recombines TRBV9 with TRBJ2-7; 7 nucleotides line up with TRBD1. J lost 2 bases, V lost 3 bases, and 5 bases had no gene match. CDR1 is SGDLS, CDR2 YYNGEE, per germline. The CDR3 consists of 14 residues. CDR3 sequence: CASSEGTAAYEQYF. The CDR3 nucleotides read TGTGCCAGCAGCGAGGGGACAGCGGCCTACGAGCAGTACTTC.

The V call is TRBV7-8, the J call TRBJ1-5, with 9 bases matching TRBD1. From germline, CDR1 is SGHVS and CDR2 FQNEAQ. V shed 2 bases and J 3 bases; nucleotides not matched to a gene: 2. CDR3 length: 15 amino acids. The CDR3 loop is CASSLWDRANQPQHF. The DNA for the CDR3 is TGTGCCAGCAGCTTATGGGACAGGGCCAATCAGCCCCAGCATTTT.

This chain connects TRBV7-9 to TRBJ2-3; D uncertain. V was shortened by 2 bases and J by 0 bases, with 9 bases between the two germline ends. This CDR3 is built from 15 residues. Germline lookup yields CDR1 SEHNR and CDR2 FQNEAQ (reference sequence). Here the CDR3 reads CASSLTGQSTDTQYF. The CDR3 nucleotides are TGTGCCAGCAGCTTAACGGGCCAAAGCACAGATACGCAGTATTTT.

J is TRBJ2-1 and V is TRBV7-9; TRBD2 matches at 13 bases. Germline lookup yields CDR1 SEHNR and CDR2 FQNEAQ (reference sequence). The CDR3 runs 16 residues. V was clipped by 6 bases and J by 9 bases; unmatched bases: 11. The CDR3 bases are TGTGCCAGCAGGGCTGGGACTAGCGGGAAGGGAGGTGAGCAGTTCTTC. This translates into CASRAGTSGKGGEQFF.

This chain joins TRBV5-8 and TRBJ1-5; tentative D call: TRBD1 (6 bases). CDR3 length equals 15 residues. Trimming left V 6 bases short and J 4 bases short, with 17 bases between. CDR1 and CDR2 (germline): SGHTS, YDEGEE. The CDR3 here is CASKTLGTKNQPQHF. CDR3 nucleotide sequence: TGTGCCAGCAAAACCTTAGGGACAAAGAATCAGCCCCAGCATTTT.

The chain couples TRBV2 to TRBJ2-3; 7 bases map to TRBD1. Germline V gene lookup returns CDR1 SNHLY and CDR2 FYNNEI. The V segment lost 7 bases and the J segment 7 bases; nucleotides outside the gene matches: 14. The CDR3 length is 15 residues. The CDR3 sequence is CASIGTEDLPYTQYF. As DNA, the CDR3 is TGTGCCAGCATTGGGACAGAAGATCTACCTTATACGCAGTATTTT.

The CDR3 here is CASSFGPGPGEQETQYF. In DNA, the CDR3 is TGTGCCAGCAGTTTTGGGCCGGGACCGGGCGAACAAGAGACCCAGTACTTC. This chain uses TRBV28 with TRBJ2-5; the D gene could be TRBD1 or TRBD2 (5 bases each). CDR3 length equals 17 residues. V shed 3 bases and J shed 2 bases, with 19 bases lying between them. Germline-derived CDR1 and CDR2 are MDHEN and SYDVKM.

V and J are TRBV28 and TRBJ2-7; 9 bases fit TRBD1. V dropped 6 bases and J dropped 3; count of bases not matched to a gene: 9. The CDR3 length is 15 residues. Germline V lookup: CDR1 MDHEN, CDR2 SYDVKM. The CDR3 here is CASSSTGTGSYEQYF. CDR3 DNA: TGTGCCAGCAGCTCTACCGGGACAGGGAGCTACGAGCAGTACTTC.

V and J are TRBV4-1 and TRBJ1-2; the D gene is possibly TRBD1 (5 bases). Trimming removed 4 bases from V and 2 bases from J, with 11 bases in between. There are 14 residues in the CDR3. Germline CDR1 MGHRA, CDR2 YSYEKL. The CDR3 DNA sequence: TGCGCCAGCAGCCCGGGGCGGGTAAACTATGGCTACACCTTC. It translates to CASSPGRVNYGYTF.

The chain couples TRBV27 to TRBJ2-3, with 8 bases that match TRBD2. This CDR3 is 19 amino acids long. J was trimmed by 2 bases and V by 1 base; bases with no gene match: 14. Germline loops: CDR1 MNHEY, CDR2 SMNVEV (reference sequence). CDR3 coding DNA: TGTGCCAGCAGTTTATTAGTAGCGGGGAATCCTCCTGACACAGATACGCAGTATTTT. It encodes CASSLLVAGNPPDTDTQYF.

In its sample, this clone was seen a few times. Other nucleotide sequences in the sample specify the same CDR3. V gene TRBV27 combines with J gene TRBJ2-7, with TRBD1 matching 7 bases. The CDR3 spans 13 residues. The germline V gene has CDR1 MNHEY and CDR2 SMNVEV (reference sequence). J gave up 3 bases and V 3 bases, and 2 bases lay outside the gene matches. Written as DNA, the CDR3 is TGTGCCAGCAGTTTTGGGACAGACTACGAGCAGTACTTC. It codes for CASSFGTDYEQYF.

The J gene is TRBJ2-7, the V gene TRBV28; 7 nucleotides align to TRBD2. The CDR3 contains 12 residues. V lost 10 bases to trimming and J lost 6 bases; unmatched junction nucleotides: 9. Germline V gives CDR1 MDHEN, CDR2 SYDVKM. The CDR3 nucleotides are TGTGCCACAGGAGGACTAGGTCGCGAGCAGTACTTC. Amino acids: CATGGLGREQYF.

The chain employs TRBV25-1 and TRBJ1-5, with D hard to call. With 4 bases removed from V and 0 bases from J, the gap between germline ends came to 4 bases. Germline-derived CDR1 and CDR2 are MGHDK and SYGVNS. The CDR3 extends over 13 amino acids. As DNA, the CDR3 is TGTGCCAGCAGTGTGGGTAGCAATCAGCCCCAGCATTTT. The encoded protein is CASSVGSNQPQHF.

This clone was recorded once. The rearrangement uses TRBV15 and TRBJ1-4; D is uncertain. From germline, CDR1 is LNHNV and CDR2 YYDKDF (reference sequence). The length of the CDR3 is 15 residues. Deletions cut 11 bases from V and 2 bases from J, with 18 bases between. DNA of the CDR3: TGTGCCTCATCCCCCGGGTGGATGACTAATGAAAAACTGTTTTTT. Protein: CASSPGWMTNEKLFF.

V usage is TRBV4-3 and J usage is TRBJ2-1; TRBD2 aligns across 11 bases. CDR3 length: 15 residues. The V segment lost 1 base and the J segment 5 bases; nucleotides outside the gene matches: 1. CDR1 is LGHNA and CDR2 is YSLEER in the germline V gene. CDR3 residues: CASSQGLAGNNEQFF. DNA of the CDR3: TGCGCCAGCAGCCAAGGACTAGCGGGAAACAATGAGCAGTTCTTC.

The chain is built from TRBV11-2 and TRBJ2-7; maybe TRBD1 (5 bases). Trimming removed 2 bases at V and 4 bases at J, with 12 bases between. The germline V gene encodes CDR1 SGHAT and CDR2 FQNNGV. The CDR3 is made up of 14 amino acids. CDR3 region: CASSLTPPGYEQYF. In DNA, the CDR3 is TGTGCCAGCAGCTTAACCCCCCCAGGGTACGAGCAGTACTTC.

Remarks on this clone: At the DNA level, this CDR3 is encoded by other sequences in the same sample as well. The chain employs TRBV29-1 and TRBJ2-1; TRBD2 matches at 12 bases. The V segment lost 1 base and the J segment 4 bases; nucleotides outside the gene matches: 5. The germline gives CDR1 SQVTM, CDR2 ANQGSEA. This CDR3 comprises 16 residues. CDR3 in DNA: TGCAGCGTTGAAGGGTTGACTAGCGGGAGTTACAATGAGCAGTTCTTC. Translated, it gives CSVEGLTSGSYNEQFF.

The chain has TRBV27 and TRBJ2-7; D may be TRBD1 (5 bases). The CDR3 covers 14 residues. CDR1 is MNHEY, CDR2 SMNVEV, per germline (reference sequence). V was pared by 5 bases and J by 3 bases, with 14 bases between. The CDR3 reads CASSTRTMFYEQYF. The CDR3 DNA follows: TGTGCCAGCAGTACACGGACAATGTTCTACGAGCAGTACTTC.

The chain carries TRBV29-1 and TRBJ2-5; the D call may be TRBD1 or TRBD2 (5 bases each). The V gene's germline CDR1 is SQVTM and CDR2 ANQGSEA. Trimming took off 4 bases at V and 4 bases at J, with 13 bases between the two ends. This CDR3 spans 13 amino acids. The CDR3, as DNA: TGCAGCGTTGGAAGGGGAGACTCAGAGACCCAGTACTTC. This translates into CSVGRGDSETQYF.

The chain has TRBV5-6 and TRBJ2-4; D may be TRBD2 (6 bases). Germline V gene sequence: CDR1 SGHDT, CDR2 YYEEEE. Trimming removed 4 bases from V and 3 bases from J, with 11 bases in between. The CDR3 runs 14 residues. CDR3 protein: CASSRARGKNIQYF. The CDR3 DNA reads TGTGCCAGCAGCCGCGCGCGGGGCAAAAACATTCAGTACTTC.

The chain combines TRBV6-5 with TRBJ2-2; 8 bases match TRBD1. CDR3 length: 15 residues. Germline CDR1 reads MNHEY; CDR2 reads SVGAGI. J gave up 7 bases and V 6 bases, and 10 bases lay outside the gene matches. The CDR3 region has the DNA TGTGCCAGCAGGAAAACAGGGGGGCCGGGCGGGGAGCTGTTTTTT. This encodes CASRKTGGPGGELFF.

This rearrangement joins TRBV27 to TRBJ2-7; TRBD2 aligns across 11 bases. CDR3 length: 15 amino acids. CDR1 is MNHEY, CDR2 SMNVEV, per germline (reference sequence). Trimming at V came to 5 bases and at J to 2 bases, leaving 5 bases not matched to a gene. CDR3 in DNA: TGTGCCAGCAGTCCTAGCGGGAGGCTCACCTACGAGCAGTACTTC. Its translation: CASSPSGRLTYEQYF.